Each of the 32 T cell receptor beta chains below was sequenced from the same sample in a study of T cells expressing NK-cell markers. TCRdb reprocessed the 5' RACE reads and keeps a single row for each CDR3 protein, giving no DNA. Its clone listing holds almost 450,000 distinct CDR3 sequences. Material: blood T cells: a sorted CD56 or NKG2C T cell subset, CD4+ or CD8+ T cells, or bulk PBMC T cells (not recorded which). The receptors were sampled from a woman aged 18-69 years in good health.

J is TRBJ2-5 and V is TRBV5-4; TCRdb's D call, TRBD2, is unchecked because there is no DNA. CDR1 is SGHNT and CDR2 is YYREEE in the germline V gene (reference sequence). The CDR3 loop spans 15 amino acids. CDR3 loop: CASSPTSGAEETQYF.

The V call is TRBV11-1, the J call TRBJ2-1; TCRdb picks TRBD1, but there is no DNA to check that call. CDR3 length equals 18 residues. The germline gives CDR1 SGHAT, CDR2 FQDESV (reference sequence). CDR3 amino acids: CASSRIPRIGQGSNEQFF.

The rearrangement links TRBV5-4 to TRBJ2-1; checking the TCRdb D call of TRBD1 is not possible without DNA. The CDR3 extends over 16 amino acids. Germline values: CDR1 SGHNT, CDR2 YYREEE (reference sequence). The CDR3 region is CASSLRRTGGNNEQFF.

The chain recombines TRBV29-1 with TRBJ1-5. The CDR3 spans 13 residues. The germline V gene has CDR1 SQVTM and CDR2 ANQGSEA. CDR3 region: CSVEDHVGQPQHF.

The chain joins TRBV20-1 to TRBJ2-7; TCRdb reports TRBD2, a call that lacks DNA to check it against. Germline CDR1 is DFQATT and CDR2 is SNEGSKA (reference sequence). This CDR3 spans 16 amino acids. The CDR3: CSARGASGAVSYEQYF.

The V gene is TRBV7-2, the J gene TRBJ2-7; TCRdb returns TRBD1, unconfirmable since there is no DNA. Germline lookup yields CDR1 SGHTA and CDR2 FQGNSA. The CDR3 loop spans 16 amino acids. CDR3: CASSKGPGVGSYEQYF.

V usage is TRBV19 and J usage is TRBJ1-5; TCRdb names TRBD1, which stays unverified in the absence of DNA. The CDR3 covers 15 residues. Germline assignment: CDR1 LNHDA and CDR2 SQIVND (reference sequence). This CDR3 reads CASSHGGSLYQPQHF.

The CDR3: CASSTKAGELFF. The chain carries TRBV6-2 or TRBV6-3 and TRBJ2-2. The CDR3 is made up of 12 amino acids. Germline lookup yields CDR1 MNHEY and CDR2 SVGEGT.

The chain has TRBV12-3 or TRBV12-4 and TRBJ1-5; the TCRdb call, TRBD1, lacks DNA for checking. The CDR3 covers 15 residues. The CDR3 loop is CASSLVGDGNQPQHF.

The chain combines TRBV29-1 with TRBJ2-7; TCRdb's assignment of TRBD2 cannot be checked, as there is no DNA. The CDR3 is made up of 11 amino acids. Germline CDR1 reads SQVTM; CDR2 reads ANQGSEA. The CDR3 region is CSVASGYEQYF.

The chain joins TRBV20-1 to TRBJ2-5; TCRdb's D gene call, TRBD1, goes unchecked for lack of DNA. Per the germline V gene, CDR1 is DFQATT and CDR2 is SNEGSKA (reference sequence). The CDR3 consists of 18 residues. CDR3: CSASPIGGGYATAGTQYF.

V gene TRBV7-8 combines with J gene TRBJ2-3; TCRdb names TRBD2, which stays unverified in the absence of DNA. This CDR3 region has 16 residues. Per the germline V gene, CDR1 is SGHVS and CDR2 is FQNEAQ. CDR3 residues: CASSFLAGGLIDTQYF.

CDR3 amino acids: CASSIVVGRGTDTQYF. The genes are TRBV19 and TRBJ2-3. This CDR3 has 16 amino acids. Germline V gives CDR1 LNHDA, CDR2 SQIVND (reference sequence).

The rearrangement joins TRBV9 to TRBJ1-3; the D call of TRBD1 rests on TCRdb alone, since no DNA is present to check it. Germline values: CDR1 SGDLS, CDR2 YYNGEE. The CDR3 loop spans 17 amino acids. This chain's CDR3 is CASSIRAGIRSGNTIYF.

This rearrangement joins TRBV20-1 to TRBJ2-7; TCRdb's assignment of TRBD1 cannot be checked, as there is no DNA. Germline CDR1 is DFQATT and CDR2 is SNEGSKA (reference sequence). The CDR3 runs 18 residues. The CDR3 loop is CSAKREFYRDKYSYEQYF.

CDR3 residues: CASSPLRGGYDNEQFF. The genes are TRBV12-3 or TRBV12-4 and TRBJ2-1; there is no DNA to check the TCRdb D call of TRBD1. CDR3 length: 16 amino acids.

This sequence joins TRBV29-1 and TRBJ2-1; TCRdb picks TRBD1, but there is no DNA to check that call. Germline assignment: CDR1 SQVTM and CDR2 ANQGSEA. The CDR3 extends over 16 amino acids. This CDR3 is CSSMGRPGVFYNDQFF.

The chain uses TRBV7-3 and TRBJ2-2. Germline values: CDR1 SGHTA, CDR2 FQGTGA. This CDR3 is 15 amino acids long. CDR3 amino acids: CANSLVGKNTGELFF. The variable domain in full, completed from reference TRBV7-3 and TRBJ2-2, reads GAGVSQTPSNKVTEKGKYVELRCDPISGHTALYWYRQSLGQGPEFLIYFQGTGAADDSGLPNDRFFAVRPEGSVSTLKIQRTERGDSAVYLCANSLVGKNTGELFFGEGSRLTVL.

V gene TRBV20-1 combines with J gene TRBJ1-1; the TCRdb D gene call, TRBD1, has no DNA to confirm it. This CDR3 spans 13 amino acids. Germline CDR1 is DFQATT and CDR2 is SNEGSKA (reference sequence). CDR3 in amino acids: CSARGHLNTEAFF.

The chain has TRBV11-2 and TRBJ2-7. Germline V lookup: CDR1 SGHAT, CDR2 FQNNGV. The CDR3 extends over 14 amino acids. The CDR3 reads CASSFYAGGYEQYF.

The chain joins TRBV5-6 to TRBJ2-3; TCRdb's assignment of TRBD2 cannot be checked, as there is no DNA. The V gene's germline CDR1 is SGHDT and CDR2 YYEEEE. CDR3 length: 14 amino acids. CDR3 protein: CASRDGPLTDTQYF.

V gene TRBV12-3 or TRBV12-4 combines with J gene TRBJ2-3; TCRdb gives TRBD2 as the D gene, but with no DNA this cannot be confirmed. The CDR3 is 19 amino acids. CDR3 loop: CASSATGTSGGGFADTQYF.

This chain connects TRBV2 to TRBJ1-1. CDR3 size: 14 residues. CDR1 SNHLY and CDR2 FYNNEI come from the germline V gene. CDR3: CASLRGGMNTEAFF.

This chain uses TRBV14 with TRBJ1-2; TCRdb's D call of TRBD1 is untestable without DNA. Per the germline V gene, CDR1 is SGHDN and CDR2 is FVKESK. This CDR3 has 14 residues. This CDR3 is CASSRTVGLYGYTF.

V and J are TRBV15 and TRBJ1-5; TCRdb calls TRBD1, which cannot be checked without DNA. The germline V gene has CDR1 LNHNV and CDR2 YYDKDF (reference sequence). The CDR3 is 15 residues long. The CDR3 region is CATSRQTGGLQPQHF.

The gene calls are TRBV12-3 or TRBV12-4 and TRBJ1-4. The CDR3 spans 16 residues. CDR3 protein: CASSRLGGTTNEKLFF.

The rearrangement uses TRBV7-2 and TRBJ2-7; the D gene TCRdb calls, TRBD1, cannot be checked with no DNA. Germline V lookup: CDR1 SGHTA, CDR2 FQGNSA. The CDR3 extends over 14 amino acids. CDR3 sequence: CASSSPRGRYEQYF.

J is TRBJ1-2 and V is TRBV7-9; absent DNA, TCRdb's TRBD1 call cannot be checked. CDR1 and CDR2 (germline): SEHNR, FQNEAQ (reference sequence). The CDR3 spans 15 residues. The CDR3 sequence: CASSAGQGAAFGYTF.

This chain links TRBV13 with TRBJ2-1; the TCRdb call, TRBD2, lacks DNA for checking. Germline-derived CDR1 and CDR2 are PRHDT and FYEKMQ (reference sequence). CDR3 length: 17 residues. The CDR3 here is CASSNRPTSGGRNEQFF. Using reference TRBV13 and TRBJ2-1 for the parts outside the CDR3, the full variable domain is AAGVIQSPRHLIKEKRETATLKCYPIPRHDTVYWYQQGPGQDPQFLISFYEKMQSDKGSIPDRFSAQQFSDYHSELNMSSLELGDSALYFCASSNRPTSGGRNEQFFGPGTRLTVL.

This chain connects TRBV29-1 to TRBJ2-7. The V gene's germline CDR1 is SQVTM and CDR2 ANQGSEA. The CDR3 extends over 13 amino acids. CDR3 in amino acids: CSVQRENSYEQYF.

The rearrangement joins TRBV11-2 to TRBJ2-3; TCRdb lists TRBD2, though no DNA is available to test this call. Germline V CDR1 and CDR2: SGHAT, FQNNGV. The CDR3 is made up of 16 amino acids. CDR3: CASSTSSDRRTDTQYF.

The chain combines TRBV3-1 with TRBJ2-1; lacking DNA, the TRBD2 call made by TCRdb goes unchecked. This CDR3 region has 17 residues. Germline-derived CDR1 and CDR2 are LGHDT and YNNKEL (reference sequence). CDR3 loop: CASSQDWGLAGGDEQFF.